This T cell receptor (beta chain) was profiled in a study of OX40 agonist ivuxolimab in advanced cancers. General study results and limits: Some nonresponders additionally presented with little normalized T-cell clonal expansion. Antigen targets of the expanded peripheral T cells went undetermined.

V was pared by 6 bases and J by 10 bases, with 6 bases of the junction left unmatched. The CDR3 length is 13 residues. In germline, CDR1 is SGDLS, CDR2 YYNGEE. Remarks on this clone: Its antigen is currently unknown.

The table came from immunoSEQ multiplex PCR; TCRdb's copy has only in-frame clones and leaves some out. The profile shows tens of thousands of clones, about nine tenths of them singletons. The source is an adult with an advanced solid tumor such as melanoma, head and neck, liver or kidney cancer. Sequencing was performed on CD4+ or CD8+ T cells sorted from blood, taken in a trial of the OX40 agonist ivuxolimab. The V gene is TRBV9, the J gene TRBJ1-4; TRBD1 agrees at 10 bases. The CDR3 DNA follows: TGTGCCAGCACGGGACAGGGGTCCCCAAAACTGTTTTTT. The encoded protein is CASTGQGSPKLFF.